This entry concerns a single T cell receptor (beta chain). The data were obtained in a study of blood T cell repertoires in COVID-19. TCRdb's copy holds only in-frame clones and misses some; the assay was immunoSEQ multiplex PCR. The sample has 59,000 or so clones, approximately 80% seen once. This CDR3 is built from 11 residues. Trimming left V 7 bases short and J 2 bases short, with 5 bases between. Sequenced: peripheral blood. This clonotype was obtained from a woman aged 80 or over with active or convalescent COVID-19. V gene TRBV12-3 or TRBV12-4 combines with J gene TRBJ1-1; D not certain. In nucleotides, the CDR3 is TGTGCCAGCACCCTTAACACTGAAGCTTTCTTT. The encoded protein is CASTLNTEAFF.